This T cell receptor (beta chain) was captured in a study of blood T cell repertoires in COVID-19. For the study at large: Samples of COVID-19 (acute and convalescent) were obtained from the United States, Italy and Spain. Sources were T cells, B-cell-depleted T cells, or PBMCs; the material itself was cDNA or gDNA.

V was shortened by 5 bases and J by 3 bases, with 16 bases between the two germline ends. CDR1 MNHEY and CDR2 SMNVEV come from the germline V gene (reference sequence). The CDR3 is 15 residues long. Authors' data handling: Amplification with reference gene primers provided the estimates of nucleated cell counts. Clones were sequenced by immunoSEQ multiplex PCR, and TCRdb holds only the in-frame ones, with some missing. The DNA was the basis for D and trimming; V, J and clone size are from that table. This table holds 98,000 or so clones, roughly 80% found once. This clone was detected once. The sequence derives from a man between 60 and 70 years old with acute or convalescent COVID-19. The chain recombines TRBV27 with TRBJ1-2; possibly TRBD1 for D (5 bases). Sequencing was carried out using peripheral blood. The CDR3 coding sequence is TGTGCCAGCAGTCCGTTCCCCAGGGCCGACTATGGCTACACCTTC. It is translated as CASSPFPRADYGYTF.